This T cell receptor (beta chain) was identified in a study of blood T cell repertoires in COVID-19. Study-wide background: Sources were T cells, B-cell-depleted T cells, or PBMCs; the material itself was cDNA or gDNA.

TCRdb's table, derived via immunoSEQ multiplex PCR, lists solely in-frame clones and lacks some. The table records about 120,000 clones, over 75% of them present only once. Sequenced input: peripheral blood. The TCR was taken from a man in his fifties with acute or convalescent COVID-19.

The CDR3, as DNA: TGTGCCAGCAGAGAACATAGCAGTCGGGGCAATCAGCCCCAGCATTTT. Residues: CASREHSSRGNQPQHF. This chain connects TRBV6-1 to TRBJ1-5; D is undetermined. V lost 6 bases and J 2 bases, leaving 17 bases between the germline ends. Looked up from germline, CDR1 is MNHNS and CDR2 is SASEGT. The CDR3 runs 16 residues.